Listed here are 25 T cell receptor beta chains from one sample, sequenced in a study of cytomegalovirus exposure and HLA in healthy donors. PCR involved 60 Vbeta and 13 Jbeta primers. Here immunoSEQ multiplex PCR was the method, and the copy in TCRdb shows in-frame clones only, minus some. The repertoire holds more than 95,000 clones, with around 73% as singletons. Sequencing was performed on PBMCs. The source of these receptors is a man between 25 and 39 years old in good health and CMV-seropositive.

Here the CDR3 DNA reads TGTGCCAGCAGCCCCCGACTGTTGGGTGAGCAGTTCTTC. This gives the protein CASSPRLLGEQFF. The rearrangement links TRBV9 to TRBJ2-1; D is unclear. The V end was cut by 4 bases, the J end by 9 bases, with 14 bases between. The CDR3 runs to 13 residues. In germline, CDR1 is SGDLS, CDR2 YYNGEE.

This chain connects TRBV21-1 to TRBJ2-7; the D call in the table, TRBD1, was not verified against the DNA. TRBV21-1 corresponds to a pseudogene. The CDR3 extends over 13 amino acids. The CDR3 nucleotides read TGTGCCAGCAGCCCGGACAGGGCAGGGGAGCAGTACTTC. Translated, it gives CASSPDRAGEQYF.

To note about this clone: Distinct nucleotide sequences in the sample also encode this CDR3. The V gene is TRBV4-1, the J gene TRBJ1-5; 8 bases agree with TRBD1. V lost 1 base to trimming and J lost 5 bases; unmatched junction nucleotides: 4. The CDR3 loop spans 15 amino acids. The germline CDR1 and CDR2 sequences are MGHRA and YSYEKL. The CDR3 nucleotides read TGCGCCAGCAGCCAAGGGACAGGGCCTTATCAGCCCCAGCATTTT. Protein: CASSQGTGPYQPQHF.

In its sample, this clone was seen a few times. The J gene is TRBJ2-2, the V gene TRBV6-5, with 11 positions matching TRBD1. The CDR3 is 16 residues long. V lost 0 bases, J lost 7 bases, and 4 bases stayed unmatched. The germline V gene has CDR1 MNHEY and CDR2 SVGAGI. The CDR3 loop is CASSYSLGQGVGELFF. The CDR3 region has the DNA TGTGCCAGCAGTTACTCTTTGGGACAGGGGGTCGGGGAGCTGTTTTTT.

J is TRBJ2-1 and V is TRBV6-5; 7 bases map to TRBD2. This CDR3 region has 14 residues. V dropped 6 bases and J dropped 6; count of bases not matched to a gene: 8. Germline V CDR1 and CDR2: MNHEY, SVGAGI. CDR3: CASSPSGESNEQFF. CDR3 nucleotide sequence: TGTGCCAGCAGCCCTAGCGGAGAGAGCAATGAGCAGTTCTTC.

CDR3 region: CASSQDSEAETQYF. The CDR3 DNA reads TGCGCCAGCAGCCAAGACTCCGAGGCGGAGACCCAGTACTTC. This chain joins TRBV4-3 and TRBJ2-5; D ambiguous. The CDR3 extends over 14 amino acids. V gave up 0 bases and J gave up 5 bases, with 10 bases separating them. Germline V gives CDR1 LGHNA, CDR2 YSLEER.

This clone came up once. The V call is TRBV27, the J call TRBJ2-7, with a weak D call TRBD2 (6 bases). This CDR3 is 13 amino acids long. Trimming removed 5 bases at V and 9 bases at J, with 17 bases between. CDR1 MNHEY and CDR2 SMNVEV come from the germline V gene (reference sequence). In DNA, the CDR3 is TGTGCCAGCAGTCCGGGACTTCACTCGGGGCAGTACTTC. Its translation: CASSPGLHSGQYF.

This chain joins TRBV29-1 and TRBJ2-1; D perhaps matches TRBD1 (6 bases). The CDR3 runs 14 residues. Trimming removed 3 bases from V and 5 bases from J, with 14 bases in between. CDR1 is SQVTM, CDR2 ANQGSEA, per germline. The chain's CDR3 is CSVDRLGGNNEQFF. The CDR3 DNA follows: TGCAGCGTTGACCGCCTAGGGGGAAACAATGAGCAGTTCTTC.

The chain carries TRBV7-2 and TRBJ1-2; possibly TRBD1 for D (6 bases). V lost 5 bases and J lost 4, with 11 bases in between. Germline V gene sequence: CDR1 SGHTA, CDR2 FQGNSA. This CDR3 is 13 amino acids long. Here the CDR3 DNA reads TGTGCCAGCAGCCTAACAGGGACCTATGGCTACACCTTC. Translation: CASSLTGTYGYTF.

V and J are TRBV5-8 and TRBJ1-5; D remains unclear. Germline values: CDR1 SGHTS, CDR2 YDEGEE. Trimming left V 2 bases short and J 2 bases short, with 8 bases between. The CDR3 sequence is 14 residues long. The CDR3 region is CASSLLSRNQPQHF. CDR3 in DNA: TGTGCCAGCAGCTTACTAAGTCGCAATCAGCCCCAGCATTTT.

This clone occurred once. The chain employs TRBV9 and TRBJ2-3; the match to TRBD2 covers 8 bases. The CDR3 runs 16 residues. V was clipped by 0 bases and J by 2 bases; unmatched bases: 5. The germline gives CDR1 SGDLS, CDR2 YYNGEE. Written as DNA, the CDR3 is TGTGCCAGCAGCGTAGCCGCTAGCGGGCCCACAGATACGCAGTATTTT. Translating it yields CASSVAASGPTDTQYF.

This chain joins TRBV5-1 and TRBJ1-2, with D maybe TRBD1 (6 bases). Germline V gene sequence: CDR1 SGHRS, CDR2 YFSETQ. Trimming cost V 0 bases and J 6 bases, with 12 bases left between them. The CDR3 spans 14 residues. In DNA form, the CDR3 reads TGCGCCAGCAGCTTGGCCGGGACATCGGATGGCTACACCTTC. Encoded protein: CASSLAGTSDGYTF. The full variable domain, its missing parts supplied by reference TRBV5-1 and TRBJ1-2, is KAGVTQTPRYLIKTRGQQVTLSCSPISGHRSVSWYQQTPGQGLQFLFEYFSETQRNKGNFPGRFSGRQFSNSRSEMNVSTLELGDSALYLCASSLAGTSDGYTFGSGTRLTVV.

The chain couples TRBV27 to TRBJ2-1; 10 bases line up with TRBD2. CDR3 size: 16 residues. Germline V gene data show CDR1 as MNHEY and CDR2 as SMNVEV (reference sequence). Trimming took 5 bases from V and 5 from J; bases not matched to a gene: 9. CDR3 sequence reads: CASSPGLATVHNEQFF. The CDR3, as DNA: TGTGCCAGCAGTCCGGGACTAGCGACAGTCCACAATGAGCAGTTCTTC.

This clone showed up just a few times. The chain recombines TRBV25-1 with TRBJ2-3; D is ambiguous. The V gene's germline CDR1 is MGHDK and CDR2 SYGVNS. Trimming took off 4 bases at V and 0 bases at J, with 8 bases between the two ends. CDR3 length equals 14 residues. The CDR3, as DNA: TGTGCCAGCAGTGGGCGGATTAGCACAGATACGCAGTATTTT. Translated, it gives CASSGRISTDTQYF. Variable domain in full (rest from reference TRBV25-1 and TRBJ2-3): EADIYQTPRYLVIGTGKKITLECSQTMGHDKMYWYQQDPGMELHLIHYSYGVNSTEKGDLSSESTVSRIRTEHFPLTLESARPSHTSQYLCASSGRISTDTQYFGPGTRLTVL.

The V call is TRBV29-1, the J call TRBJ1-2; 8 nucleotides align to TRBD1. J gave up 5 bases and V 4 bases, and 9 bases lay outside the gene matches. The CDR3 length is 14 residues. Germline V gives CDR1 SQVTM, CDR2 ANQGSEA. CDR3: CSVVRRTGRYGYTF. The DNA for the CDR3 is TGCAGCGTTGTGCGCCGGACAGGGAGATATGGCTACACCTTC.

This clone has a handful of counts. The chain is built from TRBV11-2 and TRBJ2-5, with D perhaps given as TRBD1 or TRBD2 (7 bases each). Germline V CDR1 and CDR2: SGHAT, FQNNGV. V gave up 10 bases and J gave up 3 bases, with 12 bases separating them. There are 12 residues in the CDR3. The CDR3, as DNA: TGTGCCACCAGGGGGGGGGAAGAGACCCAGTACTTC. Translation: CATRGGEETQYF.

About this clone itself: Additional DNA sequences in this sample encode the identical CDR3. The rearrangement links TRBV18 to TRBJ2-3; 7 bases fit TRBD1. V dropped 1 base and J dropped 1; count of bases not matched to a gene: 2. Germline CDR1 and CDR2: KGHSH and LQKENI. The CDR3 runs 15 residues. CDR3: CASSPRTGRTDTQYF. The CDR3 DNA reads TGTGCCAGCTCACCACGGACAGGACGCACAGATACGCAGTATTTT. The variable domain in full, with the rest retrieved from reference TRBV18 and TRBJ2-3, is NAGVMQNPRHLVRRRGQEARLRCSPMKGHSHVYWYRQLPEEGLKFMVYLQKENIIDESGMPKERFSAEFPKEGPSILRIQQVVRGDSAAYFCASSPRTGRTDTQYFGPGTRLTVL.

V usage is TRBV19 and J usage is TRBJ2-7; 12 positions match TRBD2. With 2 bases clipped from V and 5 bases from J, the junction kept 10 bases outside the gene matches. This CDR3 comprises 17 residues. The germline V gene has CDR1 LNHDA and CDR2 SQIVND (reference sequence). The CDR3 coding sequence is TGTGCCAGTAGTATACTCCCAGGACTAGCGGGAATCCACGAGCAGTACTTC. Its translation is CASSILPGLAGIHEQYF.

The chain is built from TRBV4-3 and TRBJ1-2; 7 positions match TRBD1. The V gene end was trimmed by 0 bases and the J gene end by 3 bases; junction bases not matched to a gene: 7. The CDR3 is 16 residues long. CDR1 and CDR2 from the germline V gene are LGHNA and YSLEER. The CDR3 sequence: CASSQDPVGQHYGYTF. CDR3 coding DNA: TGCGCCAGCAGCCAAGATCCGGTGGGACAGCACTATGGCTACACCTTC.

This clone was seen once. The chain uses TRBV5-4 and TRBJ2-7; 8 bases align to TRBD2. Germline V gives CDR1 SGHNT, CDR2 YYREEE (reference sequence). The CDR3 is made up of 15 amino acids. J lost 1 base, V lost 5 bases, and 8 bases had no gene match. In DNA form, the CDR3 reads TGTGCCAGCAGGCCCGGACTAGCTGATTCCTACGAGCAGTACTTC. It encodes CASRPGLADSYEQYF.

This clone was counted between two and nine times. The rearrangement uses TRBV20-1 and TRBJ2-2; D is possibly TRBD2 (5 bases). The CDR3 length is 11 residues. Germline loops: CDR1 DFQATT, CDR2 SNEGSKA (reference sequence). V lost 7 bases, J lost 6 bases, and 9 bases lay in between. As DNA, the CDR3 is TGCAGTGAACGGGGAGCCGGGGAGCTGTTTTTT. Residues: CSERGAGELFF.

The chain joins TRBV19 to TRBJ1-2; D is perhaps TRBD1 (5 bases). V lost 4 bases, J lost 5 bases, and 14 bases lay in between. This CDR3 spans 14 amino acids. The V gene's germline CDR1 is LNHDA and CDR2 SQIVND (reference sequence). The CDR3 region is CASSSTGGTYGYTF. As DNA, the CDR3 is TGTGCCAGTAGTAGTACCGGGGGAACTTATGGCTACACCTTC.

The V and J genes are TRBV11-2 and TRBJ2-1; 10 bases agree with TRBD1. Germline V gene data show CDR1 as SGHAT and CDR2 as FQNNGV. This CDR3 region has 16 residues. J gave up 15 bases and V 4 bases, and 18 bases lay outside the gene matches. CDR3 sequence: CASSSHGDRGFSARFF. DNA for the CDR3: TGTGCCAGCAGCTCCCATGGGGACAGGGGTTTCTCCGCGAGGTTCTTC.

The genes are TRBV30 and TRBJ2-1; 7 nucleotides line up with TRBD2. After removal of 2 bases from V and 4 bases from J, the junction contained 2 bases not matched to a gene. The germline CDR1 and CDR2 sequences are GTSNPN and SVGIG (reference sequence). This CDR3 contains 13 residues. The DNA of the CDR3 is TGTGCCTGGAGTAGCGGGACTTACAATGAGCAGTTCTTC. This gives the protein CAWSSGTYNEQFF.

The genes are TRBV7-3 and TRBJ2-3; a possible D gene is TRBD2 (5 bases). CDR3 size: 13 residues. Germline V gene lookup returns CDR1 SGHTA and CDR2 FQGTGA. The V gene lost 5 bases and the J gene lost 5 bases, with 11 bases spanning the gap. The CDR3 loop is CASSLLGRDTQYF. The CDR3 DNA reads TGTGCCAGCAGCCTCTTGGGGAGAGATACGCAGTATTTT.